The 11 T cell receptor beta chains below all came from one sample that was sequenced in a study of blood T cell repertoires in COVID-19 (dated by TCRdb to about 2020). Receptors were amplified or captured by the immunoSEQ multiplex PCR assay. TCRdb provides this immuneACCESS table in a form limited to in-frame rearrangements. Some clones are lacking; in checked studies, under half of them reflect an unresolved V gene, and why the rest are absent is not known. This sample comprises 200,000 to 250,000 clones, more than 85% of them detected only once. The top ten clones comprise more than 6.5% of the sample. Source material: peripheral blood. The receptor set was obtained from a woman in her 70s with active or convalescent COVID-19.

This chain uses TRBV9 with TRBJ1-6; D remains ambiguous. The V gene lost 0 bases and the J gene lost 10 bases, with 14 bases spanning the gap. The CDR3 is 15 residues long. Germline V gives CDR1 SGDLS, CDR2 YYNGEE. The CDR3, as DNA: TGTGCCAGCAGCGTAGAGCTGGGCTCTGGGTCACCCCTCCACTTT. This gives the protein CASSVELGSGSPLHF.

V is TRBV6-4 and J is TRBJ1-5; tentatively, D is TRBD1 (5 bases). V lost 3 bases, J lost 5 bases, and 17 bases lay in between. The CDR3 runs 16 residues. Germline lookup yields CDR1 MRHNA and CDR2 SNTAGT. The CDR3 region is CASSEQGGAPHQPQHF. The DNA of the CDR3 is TGTGCCAGCAGTGAACAAGGAGGGGCGCCCCATCAGCCCCAGCATTTT.

The V and J genes are TRBV5-1 and TRBJ2-5; D is possibly TRBD2 (6 bases). CDR1 is SGHRS and CDR2 is YFSETQ in the germline V gene. Deletions cut 3 bases from V and 4 bases from J, with 13 bases between. This CDR3 comprises 14 residues. In DNA form, the CDR3 reads TGCGCCAGCAGCTGGGGGACTTCCTCAGAGACCCAGTACTTC. Its translation: CASSWGTSSETQYF.

V and J are TRBV6-5 and TRBJ2-3; unclear D gene. The CDR3 extends over 16 amino acids. CDR1 is MNHEY, CDR2 SVGAGI, per germline. V was pared by 0 bases and J by 2 bases, with 12 bases between. CDR3 coding DNA: TGTGCCAGCAGTTACTCGAGAGTTACCCCCACAGATACGCAGTATTTT. As protein: CASSYSRVTPTDTQYF.

This clone was observed a single time. The chain uses TRBV12-3 or TRBV12-4 and TRBJ2-5; tentatively, D is TRBD1 (6 bases). This CDR3 is 13 amino acids long. V shed 1 base and J shed 3 bases, with 6 bases lying between them. The CDR3 region is CASSLDREETQYF. In DNA form, the CDR3 reads TGTGCCAGCAGTTTAGACAGGGAAGAGACCCAGTACTTC.

The chain links TRBV6-5 to TRBJ2-7, with D possibly being TRBD1 (6 bases). Looked up from germline, CDR1 is MNHEY and CDR2 is SVGAGI. The CDR3 extends over 15 amino acids. V lost 5 bases and J 2 bases, leaving 16 bases between the germline ends. CDR3 sequence reads: CASSLKGHGAYEQYF. In DNA form, the CDR3 reads TGTGCCAGCAGTCTGAAGGGACACGGCGCCTACGAGCAGTACTTC.

The rearrangement joins TRBV20-1 to TRBJ1-4; no reliable D call. V shed 3 bases and J shed 8 bases, with 13 bases lying between them. CDR3 length: 13 residues. Germline V gives CDR1 DFQATT, CDR2 SNEGSKA (reference sequence). CDR3 DNA: TGCAGTGCTAGTGAGGACTCACTCGAAAAACTGTTTTTT. This gives the protein CSASEDSLEKLFF.

The V call is TRBV9, the J call TRBJ2-4, with 11 positions matching TRBD1. CDR3 length equals 15 residues. V gave up 3 bases and J gave up 8 bases; unmatched junction bases: 7. Germline V lookup: CDR1 SGDLS, CDR2 YYNGEE. CDR3 nucleotides: TGTGCCAGCAGCGCTTCGGACAGGGGGCTGGACATTCAGTACTTC. Amino acid sequence: CASSASDRGLDIQYF.

The rearrangement joins TRBV2 to TRBJ2-4; TRBD1 matches at 9 bases. With 7 bases clipped from V and 6 bases from J, the junction kept 4 bases outside the gene matches. The CDR3 length is 13 residues. Germline V gene sequence: CDR1 SNHLY, CDR2 FYNNEI. The CDR3 loop is CASNGQGRNIQYF. The CDR3 DNA follows: TGTGCCAGCAACGGACAGGGGAGAAACATTCAGTACTTC.

V usage is TRBV5-1 and J usage is TRBJ1-4, with TRBD1 matching 9 bases. CDR1 SGHRS and CDR2 YFSETQ come from the germline V gene. V dropped 3 bases and J dropped 7; count of bases not matched to a gene: 7. This CDR3 is built from 15 residues. The DNA for the CDR3 is TGCGCCAGCAGCTGGGGACAGGGCGGGAGTGAAAAACTGTTTTTT. As protein: CASSWGQGGSEKLFF. Filled out from reference TRBV5-1 and TRBJ1-4, the complete variable domain reads KAGVTQTPRYLIKTRGQQVTLSCSPISGHRSVSWYQQTPGQGLQFLFEYFSETQRNKGNFPGRFSGRQFSNSRSEMNVSTLELGDSALYLCASSWGQGGSEKLFFGSGTQLSVL.

This clone was counted only a few times. The chain carries TRBV7-2 and TRBJ1-3, with 7 bases that match TRBD1. Germline-derived CDR1 and CDR2 are SGHTA and FQGNSA. The length of the CDR3 is 15 residues. J was trimmed by 3 bases and V by 3 bases; bases with no gene match: 5. The chain's CDR3 is CASSFDRDSGNTIYF. The CDR3 nucleotides read TGTGCCAGCAGCTTTGACCGGGACAGTGGAAACACCATATATTTT.